This TCR beta chain is from a study of CXCR3-negative and CXCR3-positive naive CD8 T cells. The CDR3 spans 14 residues. Germline lookup yields CDR1 MGHRA and CDR2 YSYEKL. Concerning this clonotype: Its antigen is still unknown.

Naivety in CD8+ T cells corresponded to a CD45RO-CCR7+CD27+CD95- phenotype. With UMI labels, 5' RACE was used to prepare the TRB cDNA libraries. TCRdb reprocessed the 5' RACE reads, keeping one entry per CDR3 protein, no DNA. Its table records 100,000 to 150,000 distinct CDR3 sequences. Findings and caveats of the study: Naive CXCR3-positive cells had TRB CDR3s more hydrophobic than those of CXCR3-negative naive cells. Similar TRBV-TRBJ usage was seen in naive cells (both CXCR3-negative and CXCR3-positive), but memory cells differed. TRB CDR3 properties indicated TCR strength, while surface CD5 was similar across naive subsets.

The sample consisted of naive CXCR3- CD8+ T cells from blood. Regarding subset: CD45RO-CCR7+CD27+CD95- naive CD8+ T cells lacking CXCR3 (TNR3-). This TCR came from a human donor in good health. Some clones in this sample may be carry-over from other donors' samples. The chain combines TRBV4-1 with TRBJ1-1. This CDR3 reads CASSQDYEYTEAFF.